This TCR beta chain appears in the sequencing data of a study of glioma-infiltrating T cells after dendritic cell vaccination. Across the study: Dendritic cell vaccine was injected intradermally three times, biweekly.

Study-wide points: Only a small number of patients had complete blood and tumor samples.

The immunoSEQ assay amplified TCRB CDR3 from up to roughly 2 ug DNA. Data came from immunoSEQ multiplex PCR; TCRdb stores just in-frame clones and leaves some out. The sample has about 38,000 clones, about 80% seen once. V lost 4 bases, J lost 1 base, and 6 bases stayed unmatched. Germline CDR1 SGHDT, CDR2 YYEEEE. The CDR3 is 15 amino acids. To note about this clone: Its antigen is still unknown.

None of the glioblastoma patients had an isocitrate dehydrogenase mutation. This clonotype originated in a human donor with glioblastoma. The rearrangement joins TRBV5-6 to TRBJ2-3; 7 bases map to TRBD2. The material was blood, obtained before dendritic cell vaccination. The CDR3 bases are TGTGCCAGCAGCCTTGGACTAGTGGGCACAGATACGCAGTATTTT. Its translation: CASSLGLVGTDTQYF.